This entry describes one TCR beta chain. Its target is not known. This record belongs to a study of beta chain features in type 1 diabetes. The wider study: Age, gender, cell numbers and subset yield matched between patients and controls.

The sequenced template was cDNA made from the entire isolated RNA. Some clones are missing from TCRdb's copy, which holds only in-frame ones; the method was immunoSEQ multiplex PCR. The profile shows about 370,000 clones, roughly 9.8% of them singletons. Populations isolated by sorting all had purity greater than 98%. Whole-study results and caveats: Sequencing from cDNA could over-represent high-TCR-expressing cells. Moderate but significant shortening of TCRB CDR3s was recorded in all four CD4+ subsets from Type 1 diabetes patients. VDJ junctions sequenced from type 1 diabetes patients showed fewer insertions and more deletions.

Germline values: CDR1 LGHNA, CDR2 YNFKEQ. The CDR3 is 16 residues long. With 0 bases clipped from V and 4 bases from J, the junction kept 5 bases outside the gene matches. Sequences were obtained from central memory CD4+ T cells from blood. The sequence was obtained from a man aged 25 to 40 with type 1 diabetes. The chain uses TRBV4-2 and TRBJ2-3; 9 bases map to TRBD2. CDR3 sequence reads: CASSQDLAGTPDTQYF. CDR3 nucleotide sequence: TGTGCCAGCAGCCAAGATCTAGCGGGAACCCCAGATACGCAGTATTTT.